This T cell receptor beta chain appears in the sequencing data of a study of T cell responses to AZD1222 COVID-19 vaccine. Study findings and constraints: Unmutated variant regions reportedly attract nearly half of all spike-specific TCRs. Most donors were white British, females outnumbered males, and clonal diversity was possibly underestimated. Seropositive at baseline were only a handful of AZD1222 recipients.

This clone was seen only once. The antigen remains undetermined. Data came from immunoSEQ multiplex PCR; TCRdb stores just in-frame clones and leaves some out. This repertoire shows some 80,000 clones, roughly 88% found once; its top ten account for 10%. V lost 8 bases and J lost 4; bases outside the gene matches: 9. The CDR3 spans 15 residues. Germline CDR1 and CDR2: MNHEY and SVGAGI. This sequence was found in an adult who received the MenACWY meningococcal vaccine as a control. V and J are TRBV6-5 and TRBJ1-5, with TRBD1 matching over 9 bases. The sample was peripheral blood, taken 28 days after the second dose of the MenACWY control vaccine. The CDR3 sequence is CASAMDRGVNQPQHF. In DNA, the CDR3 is TGTGCCAGCGCCATGGACAGGGGAGTTAATCAGCCCCAGCATTTT.